One T cell receptor beta chain is described in this entry. Antigen specificity is unknown. With 60 Vbeta and 13 Jbeta primers, the PCR was carried out. TCRdb keeps only in-frame clones here, not all; method: immunoSEQ multiplex PCR. Listed are roughly 64,000 clones; about 3.5% falls within the top ten. This sample is drawn from a study of cytomegalovirus exposure and HLA in healthy donors. Study-level points and caveats: Analyses of presence/absence relied on an assumption of roughly uniform sequencing depth across donors.

V lost 4 bases, J lost 5 bases, and 14 bases lay in between. Germline V lookup: CDR1 MGHDK, CDR2 SYGVNS. The length of the CDR3 is 15 residues. This chain connects TRBV25-1 to TRBJ1-4; D is possibly TRBD1 (5 bases). The source material was PBMCs. This receptor was obtained from a woman younger than 30 in good health and CMV-seronegative. The CDR3 loop is CASSAYGGANEKLFF. CDR3 in DNA: TGTGCCAGCAGTGCCTACGGAGGGGCGAATGAAAAACTGTTTTTT.